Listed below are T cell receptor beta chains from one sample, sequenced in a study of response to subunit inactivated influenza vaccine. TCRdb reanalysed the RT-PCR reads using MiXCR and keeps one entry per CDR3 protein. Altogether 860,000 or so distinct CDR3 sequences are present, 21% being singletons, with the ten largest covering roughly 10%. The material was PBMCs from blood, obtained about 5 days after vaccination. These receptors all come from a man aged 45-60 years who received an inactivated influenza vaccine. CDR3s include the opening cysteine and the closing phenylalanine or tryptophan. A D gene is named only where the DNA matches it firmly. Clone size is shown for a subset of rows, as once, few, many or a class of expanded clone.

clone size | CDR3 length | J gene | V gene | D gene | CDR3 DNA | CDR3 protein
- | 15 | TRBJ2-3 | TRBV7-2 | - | TGTGCCAGCAGCTTATCAGGGGTTGGTTTAGATACGCAGTATTTT | CASSLSGVGLDTQYF
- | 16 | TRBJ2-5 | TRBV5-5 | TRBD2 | TGTGCCAGCAGCCTTTCTCCGGCTAGCGGGAGAGAGACCCAGTACTTC | CASSLSPASGRETQYF
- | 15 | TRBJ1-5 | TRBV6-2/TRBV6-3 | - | TGTGCCAGCAGTTACGGACACTATAGCAATCAGCCCCAGCATTTT | CASSYGHYSNQPQHF
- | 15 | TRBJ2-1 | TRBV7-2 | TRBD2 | TGTGCCAGCAGCCCAGGGACTAGCGGGAGCGATGAGCAGTTCTTC | CASSPGTSGSDEQFF
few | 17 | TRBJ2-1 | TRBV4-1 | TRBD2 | TGCGCCAGCCTCCCAAGACCCGGGCTAGCGGGGGACAATGAGCAGTTCTTC | CASLPRPGLAGDNEQFF
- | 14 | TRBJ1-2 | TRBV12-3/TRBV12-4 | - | TGTGCCAGCAGTTTAGGCCGACAGGTTCCTGGCTACACCTTC | CASSLGRQVPGYTF
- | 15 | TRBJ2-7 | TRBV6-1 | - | TGTGCCAGCAGTGAAGCAAGGACGGGGAGGTACGAGCAGTACTTC | CASSEARTGRYEQYF
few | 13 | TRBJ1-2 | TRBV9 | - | TGTGCCAGCAGCGTAGTTCGGGATGCGGGCTACACCTTC | CASSVVRDAGYTF
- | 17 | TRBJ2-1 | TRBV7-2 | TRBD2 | TGTGCCAGCAGCTTCTCCCCTACTAGCGGGAGCCTTTATGAGCAGTTCTTC | CASSFSPTSGSLYEQFF
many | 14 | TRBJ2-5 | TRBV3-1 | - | TGTGCCAGCAGCTCAGGGGGAGGGCAAGAGACCCAGTACTTC | CASSSGGGQETQYF
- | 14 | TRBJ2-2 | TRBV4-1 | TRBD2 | TGCGCCAGCAGCCGCCGGGAGGACACCGGGGAGCTGTTTTTT | CASSRREDTGELFF
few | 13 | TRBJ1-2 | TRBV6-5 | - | TGTGCCAGCAGTTACTCGACATGGGATGGCTACACCTTC | CASSYSTWDGYTF
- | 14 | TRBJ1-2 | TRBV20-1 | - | TGCAGTGCTATACCTCGTGGGACTAACTATGGCTACACCTTC | CSAIPRGTNYGYTF
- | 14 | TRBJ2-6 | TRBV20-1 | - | TGCAGTGCTAGGGATACGGGACCCTCAAGAGTCCTGACTTTC | CSARDTGPSRVLTF
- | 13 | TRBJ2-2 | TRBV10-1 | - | TGCGCCAGCAGTGACCACTACAGGGGGGAGCTGTTTTTT | CASSDHYRGELFF
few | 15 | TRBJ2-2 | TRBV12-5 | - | TGTGCTAGTGGTGCTAAAGGGGCGAACACCGGGGAGCTGTTTTTT | CASGAKGANTGELFF
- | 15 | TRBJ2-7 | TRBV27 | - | TGTGCCAGCAGTTTCATCTCAGGGAGGAAAACCGAGCAGTACTTC | CASSFISGRKTEQYF
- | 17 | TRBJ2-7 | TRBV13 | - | TGTGCCAGCAGCCCTAGGGCGACAGGAACGAGGTCCTACGAGCAGTACTTC | CASSPRATGTRSYEQYF
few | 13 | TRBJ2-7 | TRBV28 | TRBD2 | TGTGCCAGCACCTCTGGGGGGGGCTACGAGCAGTACTTC | CASTSGGGYEQYF
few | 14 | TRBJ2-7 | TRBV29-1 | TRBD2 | TGCAGCGTGCAACGCGGGGGAACTAGGAACGAGCAGTACTTC | CSVQRGGTRNEQYF
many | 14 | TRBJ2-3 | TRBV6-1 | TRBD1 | TGTGCCACGGTGACAGGGGAGTCCACAGATACGCAGTATTTT | CATVTGESTDTQYF
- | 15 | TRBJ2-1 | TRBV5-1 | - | TGCGCCAGCAGCTTGGCAGGGAGAAGTTTCTATGAGCAGTTCTTC | CASSLAGRSFYEQFF
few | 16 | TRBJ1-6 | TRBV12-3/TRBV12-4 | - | TGTGCCAGCAGTTTCTCCGGGACTGCGAATAATTCACCCCTCCACTTT | CASSFSGTANNSPLHF
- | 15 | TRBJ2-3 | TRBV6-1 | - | TGTGCCACGGGGGACTTTTCGACTAGCACAGATACGCAGTATTTT | CATGDFSTSTDTQYF
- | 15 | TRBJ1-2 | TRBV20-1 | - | TGCAGTGCTAGAGATGGTAGAATGGGGAGGGAAGGCTACACCTTC | CSARDGRMGREGYTF
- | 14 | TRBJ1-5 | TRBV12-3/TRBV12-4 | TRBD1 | TGTGCCAGCAGTGGACAGGGCAATGCGGAGGCCCAGCATTTT | CASSGQGNAEAQHF
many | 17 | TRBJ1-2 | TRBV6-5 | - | TGTGCCAGCAGTTACTCGGCCTCGCAGGGAGGAAAGGATGGCTACACCTTC | CASSYSASQGGKDGYTF
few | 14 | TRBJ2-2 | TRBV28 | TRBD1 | TGTGCCAGCGCGGGACAGGGTAGGGCCGGGGAGCTGTTTTTT | CASAGQGRAGELFF
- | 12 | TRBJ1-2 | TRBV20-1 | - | TGCAGTGGCAGGAGGGGGAACGATGGCTACACCTTC | CSGRRGNDGYTF
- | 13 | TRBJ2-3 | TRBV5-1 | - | TGCGCCAGCAGGGTTGGAAGCACAGATACGCAGTATTTT | CASRVGSTDTQYF
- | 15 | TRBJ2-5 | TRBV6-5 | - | TGTGCCAGCAGTTACTGGGGCAGGGCGGGAGAGACCCAGTACTTC | CASSYWGRAGETQYF
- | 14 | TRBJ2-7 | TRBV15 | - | TGTGCCACCAGCAGAGAGGTGGGATACTACGAGCAGTACTTC | CATSREVGYYEQYF
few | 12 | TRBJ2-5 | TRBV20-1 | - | TGCAGTGCTATGGGCGGAGAAGAGACCCAGTACTTC | CSAMGGEETQYF
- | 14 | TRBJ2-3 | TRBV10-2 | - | TGCGCCAGCAGACAGGGAGGGCCCCGGGGTACGCAGTATTTT | CASRQGGPRGTQYF
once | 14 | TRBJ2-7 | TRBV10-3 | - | TGTGCCATCAGTGAGCCCAGCACACTCTACGAGCAGTACTTC | CAISEPSTLYEQYF
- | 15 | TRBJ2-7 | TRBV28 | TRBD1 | TGTGCCAGCAGGCTGGGCGGACAGGGGACCTACGAGCAGTACTTC | CASRLGGQGTYEQYF
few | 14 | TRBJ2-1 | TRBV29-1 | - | TGCAGCGTTGCTAGGGACGGCTCCTACAATGAGCAGTTCTTC | CSVARDGSYNEQFF
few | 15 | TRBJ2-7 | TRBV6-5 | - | TGTGCCAGCAGTTGGTGGTTGGGGGGCGAGTACGAGCAGTACTTC | CASSWWLGGEYEQYF
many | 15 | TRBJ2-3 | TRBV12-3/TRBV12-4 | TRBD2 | TGTGCCAGCAGTGCGGGGGACGGAAACATGGTTACGCAGTATTTT | CASSAGDGNMVTQYF
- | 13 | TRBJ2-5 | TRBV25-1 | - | TGTGCCAGCAGTCGCGGGGTTTGGGAGACCCAGTACTTC | CASSRGVWETQYF
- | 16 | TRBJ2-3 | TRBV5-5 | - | TGTGCCAGCAGCTTGGCCTGGGGACATGGCACAGATACGCAGTATTTT | CASSLAWGHGTDTQYF
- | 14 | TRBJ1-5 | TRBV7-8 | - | TGTGCCAGCAGCTTAGAGCTAAATTATCAGCCCCAGCATTTT | CASSLELNYQPQHF
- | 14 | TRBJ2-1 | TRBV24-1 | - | TGTGCCACCAGTGATTTGTACAGAGACAATGAGCAGTTCTTC | CATSDLYRDNEQFF
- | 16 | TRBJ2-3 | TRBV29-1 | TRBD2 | TGCAACGTTGCCCCCTTTGGAGCGGGAGGCCCAGATACGCAGTATTTT | CNVAPFGAGGPDTQYF
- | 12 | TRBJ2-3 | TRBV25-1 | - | TGTGCCAGCAGTGAGCAGCGAGATACGCAGTATTTT | CASSEQRDTQYF
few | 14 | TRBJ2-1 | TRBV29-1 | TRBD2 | TGCAGCGTTGACGGGGGGTCGTCCTACAATGAGCAGTTCTTC | CSVDGGSSYNEQFF
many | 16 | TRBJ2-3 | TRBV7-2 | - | TGTGCCAGCAGCTTAGCGGGGCGGGGCGTGACAGATACGCAGTATTTT | CASSLAGRGVTDTQYF
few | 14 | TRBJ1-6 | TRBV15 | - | TGTGCCACCAGCAGAGACGATTCCTTTTCACCCCTCCACTTT | CATSRDDSFSPLHF
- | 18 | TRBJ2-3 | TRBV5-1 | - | TGCGCCAGCAGCACCGGACTAGGGGGCCGGGTAGGCACAGATACGCAGTATTTT | CASSTGLGGRVGTDTQYF
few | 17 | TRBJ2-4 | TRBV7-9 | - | TGTGCCAGCAGCTTAGCGCCGGGGGTAGGAGCCAAAAACATTCAGTACTTC | CASSLAPGVGAKNIQYF
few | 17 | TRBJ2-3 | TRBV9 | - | TGTGCCAGCAGCGTAGGTGCAGGGACATCGAACACAGATACGCAGTATTTT | CASSVGAGTSNTDTQYF